This note documents a single TCR beta chain sequence. No antigen is known for it. Because the CDR3's place on the DNA is in doubt, the DNA is left out and the CDR3 is given as listed by TCRdb. These data belong to a study of shared clonotypes between healthy human individuals. The CDR3 spans 15 residues, counting both ends. The germline V gene has CDR1 MNHEY and CDR2 SMNVEV (reference sequence). Study outcomes and limitations: Large sequencing depth failed to make sorted-subset sequencing complete, rarefaction showed. Across subsets, estimated richness was generally greater for naive than for memory populations. Non-shared clonotypes had lower generation probabilities than those shared by all four donors.

The naive CD8 fraction comprised CD45RO-negative cells positively selected for CCR7 and excluded terminally differentiated effector memory CD45RA+ cells. Method: immunoSEQ multiplex PCR; TCRdb's copy keeps in-frame clones and lacks some. The sample holds roughly 2.1 million clones, more than 85% seen once. This chain connects TRBV27 to TRBJ2-7. Sequences were obtained from naive CD8+ T cells from PBMCs. This receptor was identified in a man aged 18 to 29 in good health. Some clones in this sample may be carry-over from other donors' samples. The CDR3 protein is CASSSSGRSIYEQYF.